Below, 28 T cell receptor beta chains from the same sample are listed, as sequenced in a study of T cells after somatic rescue of genetic block. The assay was immunoSEQ multiplex PCR, and TCRdb's table has in-frame clones only and misses some. The data hold approximately 110,000 clones, with 75% to 95% observed a single time. What was sequenced was peripheral blood mononuclear cells (PBMCs). Receptors were obtained from a woman between 18 and 29 years old.

This chain links TRBV29-1 with TRBJ1-1, with D unresolved. The CDR3 totals 14 residues. Per the germline V gene, CDR1 is SQVTM and CDR2 is ANQGSEA. The V and J ends lost 4 bases and 3 bases respectively, with 15 bases between them. The CDR3 DNA is TGCAGCGTTGTATTCCGGATATCCGACACTGAAGCTTTCTTT. Amino acids: CSVVFRISDTEAFF. The variable domain in full, completed from reference TRBV29-1 and TRBJ1-1, reads SAVISQKPSRDICQRGTSLTIQCQVDSQVTMMFWYRQQPGQSLTLIATANQGSEATYESGFVIDKFPISRPNLTFSTLTVSNMSPEDSSIYLCSVVFRISDTEAFFGQGTRLTVV.

V is TRBV29-1 and J is TRBJ2-7; D might be TRBD1 or TRBD2, each matching 6 bases. The ends were cut back, 3 bases at V and 6 bases at J, with 15 bases in the middle. This CDR3 contains 13 residues. Germline V CDR1 and CDR2: SQVTM, ANQGSEA. The chain's CDR3 is CSVEMSGAGEQYF. The CDR3 DNA sequence: TGCAGCGTTGAGATGTCGGGGGCCGGCGAGCAGTACTTC.

The gene calls are TRBV6-1 and TRBJ1-2, with 7 bases matching TRBD1. The junction had 14 bases not matched to a gene; V was cut back by 5 bases and J by 8 bases. Germline loops: CDR1 MNHNS, CDR2 SASEGT. CDR3 size: 15 residues. The CDR3 is CASSPQGTGVVGYTF. The CDR3 DNA follows: TGTGCCAGCAGTCCACAGGGGACTGGAGTCGTCGGCTACACCTTC.

Only a few counts were recorded for this clone. The chain uses TRBV18 and TRBJ2-1; D gene unclear. Per the germline V gene, CDR1 is KGHSH and CDR2 is LQKENI. Trimming cost V 4 bases and J 7 bases, with 11 bases left between them. The CDR3 has 13 amino acids. DNA for the CDR3: TGTGCCAGCTCACAAGGACGGATGAATGAGCAGTTCTTC. Amino acids: CASSQGRMNEQFF.

This chain joins TRBV9 and TRBJ2-1, with no clear D. The CDR3 spans 18 residues. The V gene lost 0 bases and the J gene lost 0 bases, with 16 bases spanning the gap. CDR1 and CDR2 (germline): SGDLS, YYNGEE. The CDR3 loop reads CASSVGSSALISYNEQFF. The CDR3 DNA follows: TGTGCCAGCAGCGTAGGGTCGTCGGCACTGATCTCCTACAATGAGCAGTTCTTC.

The chain combines TRBV28 with TRBJ2-5; D might be TRBD1 (6 bases). CDR1 MDHEN and CDR2 SYDVKM come from the germline V gene. Trimming took off 5 bases at V and 8 bases at J, with 18 bases between the two ends. The CDR3 is 14 residues long. CDR3 coding DNA: TGTGCCAGCAGTCGATTGGGGGCCCGGGGAACCCAGTACTTC. It translates to CASSRLGARGTQYF.

The J gene is TRBJ2-1, the V gene TRBV7-9, with 7 positions matching TRBD2. Germline V gene data show CDR1 as SEHNR and CDR2 as FQNEAQ (reference sequence). The V and J ends lost 5 bases and 8 bases, in that order; junction bases with no gene match: 9. This CDR3 has 14 amino acids. The CDR3 loop is CASSVQGGGDEQFF. CDR3 bases: TGTGCCAGCAGCGTTCAAGGCGGGGGAGATGAGCAGTTCTTC.

The J gene is TRBJ1-5, the V gene TRBV27; D is possibly TRBD1 (6 bases). Germline lookup yields CDR1 MNHEY and CDR2 SMNVEV (reference sequence). V lost 6 bases, J lost 7 bases, and 16 bases lay in between. The CDR3 loop spans 14 amino acids. CDR3 protein: CASRPRQAIQPQHF. CDR3 nucleotides: TGTGCCAGCAGGCCTCGACAGGCTATCCAGCCCCAGCATTTT.

The chain recombines TRBV10-3 with TRBJ1-6; a possible D gene is TRBD1 (5 bases). This CDR3 has 14 amino acids. V was pared by 2 bases and J by 7 bases, with 9 bases between. Germline values: CDR1 ENHRY, CDR2 SYGVKD. The chain's CDR3 is CAISEGGNNSPLHF. The DNA for the CDR3 is TGTGCCATCAGTGAGGGGGGGAACAATTCACCCCTCCACTTT.

The chain combines TRBV7-8 with TRBJ2-1, with unresolved D. Germline CDR1 and CDR2: SGHVS and FQNEAQ. The ends were cut back, 1 base at V and 4 bases at J, with 11 bases in the middle. The CDR3 covers 15 residues. CDR3 DNA sequence: TGTGCCAGCAGCTTAGAGGTCACAAATTACAATGAGCAGTTCTTC. Translation: CASSLEVTNYNEQFF.

This clone appeared a single time. The genes are TRBV5-1 and TRBJ1-3; possibly TRBD1 for D (6 bases). This CDR3 region has 16 residues. V lost 0 bases, J lost 3 bases, and 13 bases lay in between. Germline CDR1 is SGHRS and CDR2 is YFSETQ. CDR3 sequence reads: CASSLALGAHGNTIYF. Here the CDR3 DNA reads TGCGCCAGCAGCTTGGCCTTGGGGGCACATGGAAACACCATATATTTT.

The chain combines TRBV28 with TRBJ2-7, with D perhaps TRBD1 or TRBD2 (5 bases each). CDR3 length: 14 residues. Germline V gene sequence: CDR1 MDHEN, CDR2 SYDVKM. Trimming removed 2 bases at V and 6 bases at J, with 14 bases between. CDR3 protein: CASSLRGVGSEQYF. The CDR3 bases are TGTGCCAGCAGTTTACGAGGGGTGGGGAGCGAGCAGTACTTC.

V is TRBV6-1 and J is TRBJ1-2; no reliable D call. This CDR3 is built from 13 residues. Between the trimmed V and J ends, which lost 5 bases and 5 bases, there was a span of 12 bases. Germline V gene data show CDR1 as MNHNS and CDR2 as SASEGT. CDR3 DNA sequence: TGTGCCAGCAGTCCTCTCGGAGGGTATGGCTACACCTTC. This encodes CASSPLGGYGYTF.

The V gene is TRBV19, the J gene TRBJ2-7, with 10 positions matching TRBD2. CDR1 and CDR2 (germline): LNHDA, SQIVND (reference sequence). The length of the CDR3 is 16 residues. V lost 0 bases and J lost 7; bases outside the gene matches: 9. CDR3 region: CASSIDYASGGLEQYF. The CDR3 nucleotides read TGTGCCAGTAGTATAGATTATGCTAGCGGGGGCCTTGAGCAGTACTTC. Full variable domain (rest looked up from reference TRBV19 and TRBJ2-7): DGGITQSPKYLFRKEGQNVTLSCEQNLNHDAMYWYRQDPGQGLRLIYYSQIVNDFQKGDIAEGYSVSREKKESFPLTVTSAQKNPTAFYLCASSIDYASGGLEQYFGPGTRLTVT.

The chain carries TRBV7-9 and TRBJ1-5; possibly TRBD1 for D (6 bases). Trimming took 5 bases from V and 4 from J, leaving 9 bases between them. The CDR3 totals 13 residues. Germline V CDR1 and CDR2: SEHNR, FQNEAQ (reference sequence). Here the CDR3 reads CASSVQGNQPQHF. In DNA form, the CDR3 reads TGTGCCAGCAGCGTACAGGGAAATCAGCCCCAGCATTTT.

CDR3 nucleotide sequence: TGTGCCAGTAGTGACAGGGGTTCCTCTGGAAACACCATATATTTT. Amino acids: CASSDRGSSGNTIYF. The chain carries TRBV19 and TRBJ1-3; 8 bases match TRBD1. Germline V gives CDR1 LNHDA, CDR2 SQIVND (reference sequence). Trimming at V came to 5 bases and at J to 0 bases, leaving 3 bases not matched to a gene. This CDR3 spans 15 amino acids.

V usage is TRBV7-6 and J usage is TRBJ1-1, with a weak D call TRBD1 (6 bases). The CDR3 runs 14 residues. Germline CDR1 SGHVS, CDR2 FNYEAQ. V shed 4 bases and J shed 5 bases, with 14 bases lying between them. CDR3 DNA sequence: TGTGCCAGCAGCTCACTAGGGGGACAAACTGAAGCTTTCTTT. It codes for CASSSLGGQTEAFF. The full variable domain, completed using reference TRBV7-6 and TRBJ1-1, is GAGVSQSPRYKVTKRGQDVALRCDPISGHVSLYWYRQALGQGPEFLTYFNYEAQQDKSGLPNDRFSAERPEGSISTLTIQRTEQRDSAMYRCASSSLGGQTEAFFGQGTRLTVV.

This rearrangement joins TRBV7-2 to TRBJ2-6; no reliable D call. Looked up from germline, CDR1 is SGHTA and CDR2 is FQGNSA. This CDR3 is built from 15 residues. The V end was cut by 0 bases, the J end by 4 bases, with 7 bases between. CDR3 coding DNA: TGTGCCAGCAGCTTAGCGGCAGCCGGGGCCAACGTCCTGACTTTC. Translation: CASSLAAAGANVLTF.

The gene calls are TRBV18 and TRBJ1-2; D is unresolved. The CDR3 runs to 17 residues. The V end lost 3 bases, the J end lost 4 bases, and 21 bases lay between the germline ends. Germline assignment: CDR1 KGHSH and CDR2 LQKENI. The CDR3 loop reads CASSPWKEPTLPYGYTF. The CDR3 nucleotides are TGTGCCAGCTCACCTTGGAAGGAACCAACTCTCCCCTATGGCTACACCTTC.

The J gene is TRBJ2-2, the V gene TRBV28; TRBD1 matches at 7 bases. Trimming at V came to 5 bases and at J to 6 bases, leaving 9 bases not matched to a gene. The CDR3 spans 15 residues. Germline values: CDR1 MDHEN, CDR2 SYDVKM. The CDR3 DNA sequence: TGTGCCAGCAGTCCACACACAGGGGTATCCGGGGAGCTGTTTTTT. It is translated as CASSPHTGVSGELFF.

The chain has TRBV6-5 and TRBJ1-2; possibly TRBD1 for D (6 bases). From germline, CDR1 is MNHEY and CDR2 SVGAGI. Trimming removed 6 bases from V and 2 bases from J, with 10 bases in between. CDR3 length: 13 amino acids. DNA for the CDR3: TGTGCCAGCAGACCCGACAGGAACTATGGCTACACCTTC. It codes for CASRPDRNYGYTF.

The CDR3 bases are TGTGCCATCAGTGGGACAGGGGATTCACCCCTCCACTTT. Translating gives CAISGTGDSPLHF. The chain is built from TRBV10-3 and TRBJ1-6, with 9 bases matching TRBD1. V lost 4 bases to trimming and J lost 8 bases; unmatched junction nucleotides: 0. Germline CDR1 is ENHRY and CDR2 is SYGVKD. There are 13 residues in the CDR3.

The chain is built from TRBV7-9 and TRBJ1-6; D gene ambiguous. The germline V and J ends were trimmed by 6 bases and 10 bases, with 22 bases remaining between them. The CDR3 is 16 residues long. Per the germline V gene, CDR1 is SEHNR and CDR2 is FQNEAQ (reference sequence). The CDR3 loop reads CASRAPFGVPNSPLHF. The CDR3 DNA reads as TGTGCCAGCAGGGCCCCTTTTGGGGTCCCGAACTCACCCCTCCACTTT.

For the CDR3, the DNA is TGTGCCAGCAGTAGGACTAGCCCCGCGGGGGAGCAGTACTTC. Encoded protein: CASSRTSPAGEQYF. The V and J genes are TRBV27 and TRBJ2-7, with 8 bases matching TRBD2. V dropped 5 bases and J dropped 7; count of bases not matched to a gene: 10. This CDR3 has 14 amino acids. CDR1 is MNHEY and CDR2 is SMNVEV in the germline V gene (reference sequence).

The chain has TRBV11-2 and TRBJ2-3; 10 nucleotides agree with TRBD1. The CDR3 spans 15 residues. Germline lookup yields CDR1 SGHAT and CDR2 FQNNGV. J lost 4 bases, V lost 5 bases, and 6 bases had no gene match. CDR3: CASSRTGGSPDTQYF. Here the CDR3 DNA reads TGTGCCAGCAGCAGGACAGGGGGGAGTCCAGATACGCAGTATTTT.

As for this clone: Other DNA variants within this sample encode the same CDR3. The rearrangement links TRBV9 to TRBJ2-3; D assignment may be TRBD1 or TRBD2 (6 bases each). CDR1 is SGDLS, CDR2 YYNGEE, per germline. The CDR3 covers 16 residues. Between the trimmed V and J ends, which lost 3 bases and 2 bases, there was a span of 16 bases. This CDR3 is CASSEPGALPTDTQYF. The CDR3 coding sequence is TGTGCCAGCAGCGAACCGGGGGCCCTACCCACAGATACGCAGTATTTT.

The J gene is TRBJ1-4, the V gene TRBV2; D remains ambiguous. The CDR3 loop spans 14 amino acids. Germline CDR1 reads SNHLY; CDR2 reads FYNNEI. Trimming shortened V by 6 bases and J by 7 bases, and 15 bases separated the two germline ends. The CDR3 sequence: CASRPWRAAEKLFF. The CDR3 DNA sequence: TGTGCCAGCAGACCGTGGAGGGCCGCTGAAAAACTGTTTTTT.

Only one count was recorded for this clone. The chain carries TRBV10-3 and TRBJ1-1; 7 bases align to TRBD1. V shed 7 bases, J shed 0 bases, and the junction held 11 bases outside the gene matches. The germline V gene has CDR1 ENHRY and CDR2 SYGVKD. The CDR3 has 16 residues. CDR3 DNA sequence: TGTGCCATCACAGCAGACAGGGCCGAAATGAACACTGAAGCTTTCTTT. Protein: CAITADRAEMNTEAFF.